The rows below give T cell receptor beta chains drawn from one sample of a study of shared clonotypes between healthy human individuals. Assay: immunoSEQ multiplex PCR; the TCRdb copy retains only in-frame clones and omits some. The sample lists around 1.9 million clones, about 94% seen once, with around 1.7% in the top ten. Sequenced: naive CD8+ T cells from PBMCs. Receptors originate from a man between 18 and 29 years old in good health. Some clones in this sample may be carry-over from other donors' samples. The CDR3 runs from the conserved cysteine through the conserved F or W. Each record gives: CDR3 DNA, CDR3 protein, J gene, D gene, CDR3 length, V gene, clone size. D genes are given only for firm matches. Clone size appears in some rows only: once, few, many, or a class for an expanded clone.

TGTGCCAGCAGCAAAGGCTCTCAGCCCCAGCATTTT | CASSKGSQPQHF | TRBJ1-5 | NA | 12 | TRBV5-1 | NA
TGTGCCAGCAGCTTCATGGGGGGCGGCTATGGCTACACCTTC | CASSFMGGGYGYTF | TRBJ1-2 | NA | 14 | TRBV7-2 | NA
TGTGCCAGCAGTTTAGTGCGGGTTACTAGCACAGATACGCAGTATTTT | CASSLVRVTSTDTQYF | TRBJ2-3 | NA | 16 | TRBV27 | NA
TGTGCCAGCAGTTTGGGCCCTGGGACACTAGTCTCTGGGGCCAACGTCCTGACTTTC | CASSLGPGTLVSGANVLTF | TRBJ2-6 | NA | 19 | TRBV5-4 | once
TGTGCCAGCAGCCCCGGACTAGCGGGAGTTTTTGGAAATGAGCAGTTCTTC | CASSPGLAGVFGNEQFF | TRBJ2-1 | TRBD2 | 17 | TRBV7-9 | NA
TGTGCCAGCAGTGTAGCTAGCGGGAGTTACAATGAGCAGTTCTTC | CASSVASGSYNEQFF | TRBJ2-1 | TRBD2 | 15 | TRBV2 | NA
TGTGCCAGCGGGAGGGGGGCGAGGACTGAAGCTTTCTTT | CASGRGARTEAFF | TRBJ1-1 | NA | 13 | TRBV4-2 | NA
TGTGCCAGCTCACCCCAGACAACTCTAGCGGGGATCACCGGGGAGCTGTTTTTT | CASSPQTTLAGITGELFF | TRBJ2-2 | TRBD2 | 18 | TRBV18 | NA
TGTGCCAGTAGGCTACAGACCGGGTCCTACGAGCAGTACTTC | CASRLQTGSYEQYF | TRBJ2-7 | NA | 14 | TRBV19 | NA
TGTGCCAGCAGCACGGACAGTCGTTATGGCTACACCTTC | CASSTDSRYGYTF | TRBJ1-2 | NA | 13 | TRBV5-6 | NA
TGTGCCAGCAGGACTACGGGAGGGTACCACACTGAAGCTTTCTTT | CASRTTGGYHTEAFF | TRBJ1-1 | NA | 15 | TRBV27 | NA
TGTGCCAGTATCCCGGGACATCAATCCTACGAGCAGTACTTC | CASIPGHQSYEQYF | TRBJ2-7 | NA | 14 | TRBV19 | NA
TGTGCCAGCAGTGTACCGAGGGACAATGAGCAGTTCTTC | CASSVPRDNEQFF | TRBJ2-1 | NA | 13 | TRBV6-1 | NA
TGCGCCAGCAGCCAAGGTACAGGGCAAGAGACCCAGTACTTC | CASSQGTGQETQYF | TRBJ2-5 | NA | 14 | TRBV4-3 | NA
TGCGCCAGCAGCCAAGAGGGTGGACTCTCTGGAAACACCATATATTTT | CASSQEGGLSGNTIYF | TRBJ1-3 | NA | 16 | TRBV4-1 | NA
TGTGCCAGCAGACCTAGCGGAAGCTCCTACAATGAGCAGTTCTTC | CASRPSGSSYNEQFF | TRBJ2-1 | TRBD2 | 15 | TRBV6-5 | NA
TGTGCCAGCAGTGAAGGGACGGCGAGCACAGATACGCAGTATTTT | CASSEGTASTDTQYF | TRBJ2-3 | NA | 15 | TRBV2 | few
TGTGCCAGTAGTATTTTCGGAACCGAGTTCTACGAGCAGTACTTC | CASSIFGTEFYEQYF | TRBJ2-7 | NA | 15 | TRBV19 | NA
TGTGCCAGTAGTCCAGCAGACAGCTACGAGCAGTACTTC | CASSPADSYEQYF | TRBJ2-7 | NA | 13 | TRBV19 | NA
TGTGCCAGCAGTTTATCTCCCTCTGGGGCCAACGTCCTGACTTTC | CASSLSPSGANVLTF | TRBJ2-6 | NA | 15 | TRBV27 | NA
TGTGCTAGTGGTTCGTCAGGGGGGGGTCTAGAGACCCAGTACTTC | CASGSSGGGLETQYF | TRBJ2-5 | NA | 15 | TRBV12-5 | NA
TGTGCCAGCAGTGAAAGTTCGACAGGGGCCTTCTATAGCAATCAGCCCCAGCATTTT | CASSESSTGAFYSNQPQHF | TRBJ1-5 | TRBD1 | 19 | TRBV6-1 | NA
TGTGCCAGCAGCTTGTGGACAGTGGAGGATGGCTACACCTTC | CASSLWTVEDGYTF | TRBJ1-2 | NA | 14 | TRBV7-9 | NA
TGCGCCAGCAGCCTAAACCCGGCGGGTGAGCAGTTCTTC | CASSLNPAGEQFF | TRBJ2-1 | NA | 13 | TRBV5-1 | NA
TGCAGCGTTGAAGGAGCGGACAGGGGGCAAAACGAGCAGTACTTC | CSVEGADRGQNEQYF | TRBJ2-7 | TRBD1 | 15 | TRBV29-1 | NA
TGTGCCAGCAGTTTTTCAGGCACCTTGAACACTGAAGCTTTCTTT | CASSFSGTLNTEAFF | TRBJ1-1 | NA | 15 | TRBV28 | NA
TGTGCCAGCAGTTTATTGCGGACAGGGGGGCCGGATGAGCAGTTCTTC | CASSLLRTGGPDEQFF | TRBJ2-1 | TRBD1 | 16 | TRBV27 | NA
TGTGCCACCAGCGCTGAGGAGGGTTCACCCCAGCATTTT | CATSAEEGSPQHF | TRBJ1-5 | NA | 13 | TRBV15 | NA
TGTGCCAGCAGCTTGGCCGTTTCAGAGACCCAGTACTTC | CASSLAVSETQYF | TRBJ2-5 | NA | 13 | TRBV5-6 | NA
TGTGCCATCCGGGATCCCCGCCCCTACAATGAGCAGTTCTTC | CAIRDPRPYNEQFF | TRBJ2-1 | NA | 14 | TRBV10-3 | once
TGTGCCAGCGGAGTTTATCCTTCGCAGTATTTT | CASGVYPSQYF | TRBJ2-3 | NA | 11 | TRBV27 | NA
TGTGCCAGCAGCTTAGCGTCTCAGCCCGACGAGCAGTACTTC | CASSLASQPDEQYF | TRBJ2-7 | NA | 14 | TRBV7-9 | NA
TGTGCCAGCAGTTTAACGCCTCAGGGAAAGTATGGCTACACCTTC | CASSLTPQGKYGYTF | TRBJ1-2 | NA | 15 | TRBV27 | NA
TGTGCCAGCAGCTTAGCGGGAGCCTTTACACGCGAGCAGTTCTTC | CASSLAGAFTREQFF | TRBJ2-1 | NA | 15 | TRBV7-9 | once
TGTGCCAGCAGCACACTCGCAGGGGACAACTATGGCTACACCTTC | CASSTLAGDNYGYTF | TRBJ1-2 | NA | 15 | TRBV9 | NA
TGCGCCAGCAGCCAGGAGACAGGGATTACCTACGAGCAGTACTTC | CASSQETGITYEQYF | TRBJ2-7 | TRBD1 | 15 | TRBV4-3 | NA
TGTGCCAGCAGCGAGAGGACCGGGGAGCTGTTTTTT | CASSERTGELFF | TRBJ2-2 | NA | 12 | TRBV11-2 | NA
TGTGCCAGCAGCGTTGGGGGGGAACTAGCGGGAAGGGAGACCCAGTACTTC | CASSVGGELAGRETQYF | TRBJ2-5 | TRBD2 | 17 | TRBV7-9 | NA
TGCACCAGCAGCCAAGTATTATTACTAGCCAAAAACATTCAGTACTTC | CTSSQVLLLAKNIQYF | TRBJ2-4 | NA | 16 | TRBV1 | NA
TGTGCCAGCAGCGTAGGCCAGAGCAGGTACGAGCAGTACTTC | CASSVGQSRYEQYF | TRBJ2-7 | NA | 14 | TRBV9 | NA
TGCGCCAGCAGCTTATCCCAGGGGGTGAGGGAGACCCAGTACTTC | CASSLSQGVRETQYF | TRBJ2-5 | TRBD1 | 15 | TRBV5-1 | NA
TGTGCCACCTTTGTGGGGGGGCGAGGCACTGAAGCTTTCTTT | CATFVGGRGTEAFF | TRBJ1-1 | NA | 14 | TRBV27 | NA
TGTGCCAGCAGCTTAGTTGGCGGGAGGGGGATCAATGAGCAGTTCTTC | CASSLVGGRGINEQFF | TRBJ2-1 | TRBD2 | 16 | TRBV7-8 | NA
TGTGCCAGTAACGACAAAAACATTCAGTACTTC | CASNDKNIQYF | TRBJ2-4 | NA | 11 | TRBV28 | NA
TGTGCCAGCAGTTTACTTGGACCGTCCCCTAGGCAGTACTTC | CASSLLGPSPRQYF | TRBJ2-7 | NA | 14 | TRBV27 | NA
TGTGCCAGCAGTTTAAAATGGGACAGATCCTACGAGCAGTACTTC | CASSLKWDRSYEQYF | TRBJ2-7 | TRBD1 | 15 | TRBV28 | once
TGCGCCAGTCAGAAGGGCGGAACTAATGAAAAACTGTTTTTT | CASQKGGTNEKLFF | TRBJ1-4 | NA | 14 | TRBV4-1 | NA